The 16 T cell receptor beta chains listed next were all sequenced from one sample in a study of CD8 T cells in Susac syndrome. About 0.5 to 1 ug RNA was reverse transcribed with random hexamers. TCRdb re-called the immunoSEQ multiplex PCR reads with MiXCR, one entry per CDR3 protein. The table records around 300,000 distinct CDR3 sequences, roughly 94% of them present only once. Sample: CD4+ T cells from PBMCs. The receptors were sampled from a human donor with multiple sclerosis.

This sequence joins TRBV20-1 and TRBJ1-1; D may be TRBD1 (5 bases). This CDR3 is built from 15 residues. Germline V gene sequence: CDR1 DFQATT, CDR2 SNEGSKA (reference sequence). V was cut by 6 bases and J by 0 bases, with 17 bases left in between. The CDR3 DNA sequence: TGCAGTGCCCAGAGGGGTGCAGCCATGAACACTGAAGCTTTCTTT. Its translation is CSAQRGAAMNTEAFF.

This clonotype has just one count. The chain carries TRBV6-1 and TRBJ1-2, with D perhaps matching TRBD1 (5 bases). This CDR3 has 15 amino acids. Trimming removed 2 bases from V and 7 bases from J, with 17 bases in between. Germline V lookup: CDR1 MNHNS, CDR2 SASEGT. CDR3 nucleotides: TGTGCCAGCAGTGAATGGGGCAGTAGCAGGATTGGCTACACCTTC. As protein: CASSEWGSSRIGYTF.

The J gene is TRBJ1-3, the V gene TRBV14, with D possibly matching TRBD1 (5 bases). Germline V gene sequence: CDR1 SGHDN, CDR2 FVKESK. Trimming left V 5 bases short and J 0 bases short, with 14 bases between. CDR3 size: 16 residues. The CDR3 DNA reads TGTGCCAGCAGCAGACGGGGCGGATACTCTGGAAACACCATATATTTT. Protein product: CASSRRGGYSGNTIYF.

V usage is TRBV7-2 and J usage is TRBJ2-2; 14 bases line up with TRBD2. The length of the CDR3 is 15 residues. Unmatched junction bases numbered 2, after V lost 5 bases and J lost 6 bases. In germline, CDR1 is SGHTA, CDR2 FQGNSA. CDR3 protein: CASSTGLAGAGELFF. CDR3 DNA sequence: TGTGCCAGCAGCACGGGACTAGCGGGAGCCGGGGAGCTGTTTTTT.

This clonotype showed up just once. The chain joins TRBV6-2 or TRBV6-3 to TRBJ1-1; no reliable D call. Germline V CDR1 and CDR2: MNHEY, SVGEGT. V dropped 8 bases and J dropped 3 bases, with 10 bases sitting between them. The CDR3 spans 12 residues. The CDR3 reads CASARTYTEAFF. The DNA for the CDR3 is TGTGCCAGCGCCAGAACCTACACTGAAGCTTTCTTT.

The gene calls are TRBV19 and TRBJ1-1; perhaps TRBD1 as D (5 bases). Germline assignment: CDR1 LNHDA and CDR2 SQIVND (reference sequence). This CDR3 is 14 amino acids long. V gave up 2 bases and J gave up 3 bases, with 10 bases separating them. CDR3 DNA: TGTGCCAGTAGTATACAGGGCGTCGACACTGAAGCTTTCTTT. It yields the protein CASSIQGVDTEAFF.

The rearrangement joins TRBV13 to TRBJ1-2, with D unclear. In germline, CDR1 is PRHDT, CDR2 FYEKMQ (reference sequence). The ends were cut back, 4 bases at V and 4 bases at J, with 13 bases in the middle. This CDR3 has 14 residues. As DNA, the CDR3 is TGTGCCAGCAGCTCTGACCCTTGGCCCTATGGCTACACCTTC. The encoded protein is CASSSDPWPYGYTF.

This chain uses TRBV28 with TRBJ1-3; D unresolved. The CDR3 consists of 12 residues. The V end lost 8 bases, the J end lost 1 base, and 6 bases lay between the germline ends. CDR1 and CDR2 (germline): MDHEN, SYDVKM. The CDR3 region is CASQTSGNTIYF. The CDR3 bases are TGTGCCAGCCAAACTTCTGGAAACACCATATATTTT. The full variable domain, its missing parts supplied by reference TRBV28 and TRBJ1-3, is DVKVTQSSRYLVKRTGEKVFLECVQDMDHENMFWYRQDPGLGLRLIYFSYDVKMKEKGDIPEGYSVSREKKERFSLILESASTNQTSMYLCASQTSGNTIYFGEGSWLTVV.

This clonotype is a singleton in its sample. The rearrangement joins TRBV12-3 or TRBV12-4 to TRBJ1-1, with a weak D call TRBD1 (6 bases). This CDR3 comprises 12 residues. V was trimmed by 5 bases and J by 3 bases, leaving 7 bases between them. The CDR3 sequence: CASSTGYTEAFF. The DNA for the CDR3 is TGTGCCAGCAGTACAGGGTACACTGAAGCTTTCTTT.

The rearrangement links TRBV20-1 to TRBJ1-2; perhaps TRBD1 as D (6 bases). The V end was cut by 1 base, the J end by 9 bases, with 18 bases between. The length of the CDR3 is 14 residues. Germline loops: CDR1 DFQATT, CDR2 SNEGSKA (reference sequence). In DNA, the CDR3 is TGCAGTGCTAGAGTGGCAGGGGTGGGCGGTAGCTACACCTTC. This sequence encodes CSARVAGVGGSYTF.

Turning to this clonotype: Germline and junction disagree at one end, which may indicate a read error. The genes are TRBV6-6 and TRBJ1-3; D is unresolved. The CDR3 is 14 amino acids. Germline values: CDR1 MNHNY, CDR2 SVGAGI (reference sequence). The CDR3 protein is CASSPSGSGNTIYF. In DNA form, the CDR3 reads TGTGCCAGCAGTCCATCCGGCTCTGGGAACACCATATATTTT.

The chain's CDR3 is CASRRGVKNEQFF. DNA of the CDR3: TGTGCCAGCAGACGGGGAGTAAAGAATGAGCAGTTCTTC. The V gene is TRBV12-3 or TRBV12-4, the J gene TRBJ2-1; perhaps TRBD2 as D (5 bases). V shed 6 bases and J shed 7 bases, with 13 bases lying between them. The CDR3 has 13 amino acids.

In its sample, this clonotype was seen once. The chain couples TRBV12-3 or TRBV12-4 to TRBJ1-1; a weak D match, TRBD1 (6 bases). This CDR3 comprises 14 residues. V lost 5 bases and J lost 5, with 15 bases in between. The DNA of the CDR3 is TGTGCCAGCAGTCCGGCCGGGGGCCGAACTGAAGCTTTCTTT. Translated, it gives CASSPAGGRTEAFF.

This chain uses TRBV7-2 with TRBJ2-2, with a possible D match to TRBD2 (6 bases). The CDR3 covers 16 residues. V was pared by 2 bases and J by 3 bases, with 13 bases between. CDR1 and CDR2 (germline): SGHTA, FQGNSA. The CDR3 nucleotides read TGTGCCAGCAGCTTATGGGCGGGATCTGACACCGGGGAGCTGTTTTTT. Translated: CASSLWAGSDTGELFF.

V and J are TRBV7-8 and TRBJ1-5; the D is unclear. V was pared by 4 bases and J by 7 bases, with 14 bases between. Germline V CDR1 and CDR2: SGHVS, FQNEAQ. The CDR3 covers 14 residues. This chain's CDR3 is CASSWRAGGQPQHF. In nucleotides, the CDR3 is TGTGCCAGCAGCTGGAGGGCGGGCGGGCAGCCCCAGCATTTT. The full variable domain, its missing parts supplied by reference TRBV7-8 and TRBJ1-5, is GAGVSQSPRYKVAKRGQDVALRCDPISGHVSLFWYQQALGQGPEFLTYFQNEAQLDKSGLPSDRFFAERPEGSVSTLKIQRTQQEDSAVYLCASSWRAGGQPQHFGDGTRLSIL.

The chain couples TRBV30 to TRBJ2-2; D possibly uses TRBD1 or TRBD2 (5 bases each). The CDR3 loop spans 15 amino acids. V lost 4 bases, J lost 3 bases, and 15 bases lay in between. The germline gives CDR1 GTSNPN, CDR2 SVGIG (reference sequence). The DNA for the CDR3 is TGTGCCTGGAAGACTCCGGGACCTTACACCGGGGAGCTGTTTTTT. Its protein product is CAWKTPGPYTGELFF.